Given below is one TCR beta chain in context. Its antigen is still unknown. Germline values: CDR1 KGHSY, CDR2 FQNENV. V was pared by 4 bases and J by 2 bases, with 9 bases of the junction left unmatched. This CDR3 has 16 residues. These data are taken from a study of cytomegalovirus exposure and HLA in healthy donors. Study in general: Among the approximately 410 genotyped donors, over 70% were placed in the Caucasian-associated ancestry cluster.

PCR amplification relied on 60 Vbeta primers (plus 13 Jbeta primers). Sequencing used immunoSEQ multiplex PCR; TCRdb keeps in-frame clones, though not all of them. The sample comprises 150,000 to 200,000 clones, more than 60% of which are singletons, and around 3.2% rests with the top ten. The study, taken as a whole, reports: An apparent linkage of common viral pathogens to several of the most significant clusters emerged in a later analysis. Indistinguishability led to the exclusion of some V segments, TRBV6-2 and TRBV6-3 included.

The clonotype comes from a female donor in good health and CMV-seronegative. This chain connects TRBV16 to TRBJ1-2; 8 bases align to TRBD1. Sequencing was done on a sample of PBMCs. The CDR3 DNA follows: TGTGCCAGCAGCCCCCCAGGGGGCAGCTCGAACTATGGCTACACCTTC. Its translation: CASSPPGGSSNYGYTF.